The present T cell receptor beta chain was sequenced within a study of T cell responses to AZD1222 COVID-19 vaccine. Findings and limits, study-wide: Spike-specific TCR repertoires showed rising breadth and depth after two AZD1222 doses. Close to half of spike-specific TCRs reportedly recognize unmutated variant regions. White British ancestry dominated among donors, who included more females, and clonal diversity was possibly underestimated. Spike-spanning, vaccine-associated CD4 TCRs were dominant at 160-218 and 743-854.

TCRdb's copy holds only in-frame clones and misses some; the assay was immunoSEQ multiplex PCR. Of 85,000 to 90,000 clones listed, approximately 86% are singletons. About this clone: Its antigen is as yet unknown.

Trimming removed 2 bases at V and 7 bases at J, with 23 bases between. The length of the CDR3 is 17 residues. Germline assignment: CDR1 SGHVT and CDR2 SQSDAQ. Sequences were derived from peripheral blood, sampled on day 0 of MenACWY control vaccination. The genes are TRBV7-4 and TRBJ1-1; D remains ambiguous. This TCR was recovered from an adult in good health. In DNA form, the CDR3 reads TGTGCCAGCAGCTTAAACCCCTGGTCCGGGAGGAACGGTGAAGCTTTCTTT. Its translation is CASSLNPWSGRNGEAFF. Combining the CDR3 with reference TRBV7-4 and TRBJ1-1 gives the whole variable domain GAGVSQSPRYKVAKRGRDVALRCDSISGHVTLYWYRQTLGQGSEVLTYSQSDAQRDKSGRPSGRFSAERPERSVSTLKIQRTEQGDSAVYLCASSLNPWSGRNGEAFFGQGTRLTVV.